The rows below give T cell receptor beta chains drawn from one sample of a study of blood T cells in healthy people across ages. One entry per CDR3 protein results from TCRdb running MiXCR on the 5' RACE reads. There are fewer than 750,000 distinct CDR3 sequences in the sample; over 40% occur only once, and approximately 13% lies in the top ten. Material for sequencing was blood. The receptors originated from a woman older than 75 in good health. Each CDR3 is given with its conserved first and last residue. Each record gives: V gene, J gene, clone size, D gene, CDR3 protein, CDR3 DNA. The D gene is left open where the match is weak. Not every row has a clone size; where given, it reads once, few, many or a size class.

>TRBV10-3|TRBJ1-1|.|.
CAISEPGEAGTEAFF
TGTGCCATCAGTGAGCCGGGGGAGGCTGGCACTGAAGCTTTCTTT
>TRBV10-3|TRBJ2-1|.|.
CAIGTGTNEQFF
TGTGCCATCGGGACGGGTACTAATGAGCAGTTCTTC
>TRBV5-1|TRBJ1-5|.|.
CASRPGYSNQPQHF
TGCGCCAGTCGACCAGGGTATAGCAATCAGCCCCAGCATTTT
>TRBV28|TRBJ2-5|.|.
CASSVGWVETQYF
TGTGCCAGCAGTGTAGGGTGGGTAGAGACCCAGTACTTC
>TRBV28|TRBJ2-1|.|.
CASSMDYYNEQFF
TGTGCCAGCAGTATGGACTACTACAATGAGCAGTTCTTC
>TRBV27|TRBJ2-7|.|.
CASSLGGAPYEQYF
TGTGCCAGCAGTTTGGGAGGAGCCCCCTACGAGCAGTACTTC
>TRBV29-1|TRBJ1-1|.|.
CSVRENTEAFF
TGCAGCGTTCGGGAGAACACTGAAGCTTTCTTT
>TRBV3-1|TRBJ2-1|few|TRBD2
CASSGGLAGVRDNEQFF
TGTGCCAGCAGCGGCGGACTAGCGGGGGTGAGGGACAATGAGCAGTTCTTC
>TRBV28|TRBJ2-4|many|.
CASSRANIQYF
TGTGCCAGCAGCAGGGCAAACATTCAGTACTTC
>TRBV5-6|TRBJ1-1|.|.
CASSLYDREAFF
TGTGCCAGCAGCCTCTATGACAGGGAAGCTTTCTTT
>TRBV6-5|TRBJ2-3|many|.
CASRSTGTTDTQYF
TGTGCCAGCAGATCGACAGGAACAACAGATACGCAGTATTTT
>TRBV2|TRBJ2-7|many|.
CASRTQVSYEQYF
TGTGCCAGCAGGACACAGGTGTCCTACGAGCAGTACTTC
>TRBV7-2|TRBJ1-2|.|.
CASSLGRQLYGYTF
TGTGCCAGCAGCTTAGGCAGGCAGCTCTATGGCTACACCTTC
>TRBV20-1|TRBJ2-1|.|TRBD2
CSANGRGDEQFF
TGCAGTGCTAACGGGAGGGGTGATGAGCAGTTCTTC
>TRBV11-2|TRBJ2-7|.|.
CASSLSLQDYEQYF
TGTGCCAGCAGCTTAAGTCTCCAGGACTACGAGCAGTACTTC
>TRBV3-1|TRBJ1-4|few|.
CASSRLPDSLNEKLFF
TGTGCCAGCAGCCGCCTTCCGGACAGCCTTAATGAAAAACTGTTTTTT
>TRBV7-2|TRBJ2-7|many|TRBD1
CASSQGVSWTGCEQYF
TGTGCCAGCAGCCAGGGAGTTTCTTGGACAGGCTGCGAGCAGTACTTC
>TRBV20-1|TRBJ1-5|.|TRBD1
CSASNTGGFGGRPQHF
TGCAGTGCTAGTAACACAGGGGGATTCGGAGGTCGGCCCCAGCATTTT
>TRBV7-9|TRBJ2-1|.|TRBD2
CASSSGTSGWDEQFF
TGTGCCAGCAGCTCAGGGACTAGCGGGTGGGATGAGCAGTTCTTC
>TRBV7-9|TRBJ2-7|.|TRBD1
CASSTPGQGPYEQYF
TGTGCCAGCAGCACCCCGGGACAGGGGCCCTACGAGCAGTACTTC
>TRBV7-3|TRBJ2-3|many|TRBD2
CASSRLAGTDTQYF
TGTGCCAGCAGCCGACTAGCGGGCACAGATACGCAGTATTTT
>TRBV7-9|TRBJ1-2|.|.
CASTKEGVVYGYTF
TGTGCCAGCACCAAAGAGGGGGTGGTTTATGGCTACACCTTC
>TRBV2|TRBJ2-3|.|TRBD2
CASSDRAGADTQYF
TGTGCCAGCAGTGACAGGGCGGGGGCAGATACGCAGTATTTT
>TRBV13|TRBJ2-7|.|TRBD2
CASSQIPPGLGLEKSYEQYF
TGTGCCAGCAGCCAAATTCCGCCGGGACTAGGACTCGAGAAGAGCTACGAGCAGTACTTC
>TRBV12-3/TRBV12-4|TRBJ2-3|.|.
CASSYGDRVRADMEYF
TGTGCCAGCAGCTACGGCGACAGAGTGAGAGCAGATATGGAATATTTT
>TRBV7-2|TRBJ2-7|many|.
CASSPYRGPTYEQYF
TGTGCCAGCAGCCCTTACCGAGGGCCAACCTACGAGCAGTACTTC
>TRBV3-1|TRBJ2-7|many|TRBD1
CASSHWQGDEQYF
TGTGCCAGCAGCCATTGGCAGGGGGACGAGCAGTACTTC
>TRBV4-3|TRBJ2-3|.|TRBD2
CASSQGNRGADTQYF
TGCGCCAGCAGCCAAGGGAACCGGGGGGCAGATACGCAGTATTTT
>TRBV7-2|TRBJ2-7|few|TRBD2
CASSLLGTSYNEQYF
TGTGCCAGCAGCTTATTGGGGACTAGCTACAATGAGCAGTACTTC
>TRBV20-1|TRBJ2-7|.|TRBD2
CSARRPSGTSWDEQYF
TGCAGTGCTAGAAGACCGTCCGGGACTAGCTGGGACGAGCAGTACTTC
>TRBV12-3/TRBV12-4|TRBJ2-1|.|TRBD2
CASSFPAGGLGNEQFF
TGTGCCAGCAGTTTCCCCGCGGGGGGGCTGGGGAATGAGCAGTTCTTC
>TRBV5-1|TRBJ2-7|many|TRBD2
CASSLAGLAVSYEQYF
TGCGCCAGCAGCTTGGCTGGGCTAGCGGTTTCCTACGAGCAGTACTTC
>TRBV3-1|TRBJ2-7|many|TRBD2
CASSQPTGTSGYEQYF
TGTGCCAGCAGCCAACCCACCGGGACTAGCGGCTACGAGCAGTACTTC
>TRBV7-9|TRBJ2-5|.|.
CASTGAQYF
TGTGCCAGCACCGGTGCCCAGTACTTC
>TRBV3-1|TRBJ2-2|few|.
CASSQGRANTGELFF
TGTGCCAGCAGCCAAGGACGTGCGAACACCGGGGAGCTGTTTTTT
>TRBV2|TRBJ1-2|.|.
CASTLGRSGYIF
TGTGCCAGCACTCTGGGCAGGTCGGGCTACATCTTC
>TRBV10-3|TRBJ1-2|.|TRBD1
CAISGDSDGYTF
TGTGCCATCAGTGGGGACAGCGATGGCTACACCTTC
>TRBV18|TRBJ2-2|.|.
CASPSRANTGELFF
TGTGCCAGCCCAAGCAGGGCGAACACCGGGGAGCTGTTTTTT
>TRBV25-1|TRBJ1-6|.|.
CASTLGQNSPLHF
TGTGCCAGCACCCTCGGACAGAATTCACCCCTCCACTTT
>TRBV4-2|TRBJ1-1|few|TRBD1
CASSQEVMDRVPFF
TGTGCCAGCAGCCAAGAGGTTATGGACAGGGTTCCTTTCTTT
>TRBV27|TRBJ2-3|.|.
CASSRDWISTDTQYF
TGTGCCAGCAGTAGGGACTGGATAAGCACAGATACGCAGTATTTT
>TRBV12-3/TRBV12-4|TRBJ2-4|many|.
CASSLAGLAKNIQYF
TGTGCCAGCAGTTTAGCCGGACTAGCCAAAAACATTCAGTACTTC
>TRBV6-6|TRBJ1-2|.|TRBD1
CASSYSGQVLSGYTF
TGTGCCAGCAGTTACTCGGGACAGGTTTTGTCTGGCTACACCTTC
>TRBV4-1|TRBJ2-7|.|TRBD2
CASRLGTSGNNEQYF
TGCGCCAGCAGGCTCGGGACTAGCGGTAACAATGAGCAGTACTTC
>TRBV7-2|TRBJ2-5|few|.
CASSLTRAGETQYF
TGTGCCAGCAGCCTCACGAGGGCCGGGGAGACCCAGTACTTC
>TRBV5-5|TRBJ1-2|.|.
CASSSRDRQGYTF
TGTGCCAGCAGCTCCCGGGACCGACAAGGCTACACCTTC
>TRBV29-1|TRBJ2-1|.|.
CSVEPDNEQFF
TGCAGCGTTGAACCTGACAATGAGCAGTTCTTC
>TRBV27|TRBJ2-7|.|.
CASSLAPRGPYEQYF
TGTGCCAGCAGTTTAGCTCCAAGGGGTCCCTACGAGCAGTACTTC
>TRBV20-1|TRBJ1-1|.|TRBD1
CSAGGTGVMNTEAFF
TGCAGTGCTGGGGGGACAGGGGTTATGAACACTGAAGCTTTCTTT
>TRBV20-1|TRBJ2-4|many|.
CSARDGVLAKNIQYF
TGCAGTGCTAGAGACGGGGTATTAGCCAAAAACATTCAGTACTTC
>TRBV6-5|TRBJ1-5|.|.
CASGTPGRGHRPQHF
TGTGCCAGCGGGACCCCCGGGAGAGGACATCGGCCCCAGCATTTT
>TRBV27|TRBJ2-7|.|TRBD2
CASSITSGSLYEQYF
TGTGCCAGCAGTATTACTAGCGGGAGCCTTTACGAGCAGTACTTC
>TRBV5-1|TRBJ1-4|.|.
CASSLGTRDGNEKLFF
TGCGCCAGCAGCTTGGGAACACGGGACGGTAATGAAAAACTGTTTTTT